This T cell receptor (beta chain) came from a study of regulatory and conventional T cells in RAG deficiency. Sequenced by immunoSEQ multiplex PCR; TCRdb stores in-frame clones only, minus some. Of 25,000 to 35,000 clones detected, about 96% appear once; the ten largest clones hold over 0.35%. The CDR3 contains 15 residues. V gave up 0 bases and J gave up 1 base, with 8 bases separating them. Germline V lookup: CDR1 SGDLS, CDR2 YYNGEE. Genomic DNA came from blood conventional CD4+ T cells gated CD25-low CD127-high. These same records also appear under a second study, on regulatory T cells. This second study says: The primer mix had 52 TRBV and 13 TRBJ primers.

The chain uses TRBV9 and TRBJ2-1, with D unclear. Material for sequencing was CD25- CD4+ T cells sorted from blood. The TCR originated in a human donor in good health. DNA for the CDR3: TGTGCCAGCAGCGTAGGGGCCGCGTCCTACAATGAGCAGTTCTTC. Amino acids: CASSVGAASYNEQFF.